What follows describes a single T cell receptor beta chain. Its antigen is undetermined. A second PCR, run for roughly 7 to 12 cycles, used a sample-barcoded 5' primer plus a J-beta primer mix. Researchers report that a template-switch adaptor with 12 random nucleotides tagged each cDNA molecule. TCRdb itself ran the 5' RACE reads through MiXCR, one entry per CDR3 protein. The sample yields about 1.5 million distinct CDR3 sequences, around 40% seen once. The data derive from a study of blood T cells in healthy people across ages. Overall study findings and caveats: CMV infection status of these donors was not known. Comparison with aged donors showed that long-lived donors had more naive CD4+ cells and higher diversity.

The CDR3 covers 13 residues. Germline CDR1 and CDR2: SGHDT and YYEEEE. V was clipped by 4 bases and J by 9 bases, with 14 bases between them. This sequence originates from a woman younger than 30 in good health. Sequenced: blood. The chain uses TRBV5-6 and TRBJ2-1, with TRBD2 as a possible D gene (6 bases). The CDR3 protein is CASSVVAVFEQFF. The CDR3 DNA reads as TGTGCCAGCAGCGTGGTAGCGGTCTTTGAGCAGTTCTTC.